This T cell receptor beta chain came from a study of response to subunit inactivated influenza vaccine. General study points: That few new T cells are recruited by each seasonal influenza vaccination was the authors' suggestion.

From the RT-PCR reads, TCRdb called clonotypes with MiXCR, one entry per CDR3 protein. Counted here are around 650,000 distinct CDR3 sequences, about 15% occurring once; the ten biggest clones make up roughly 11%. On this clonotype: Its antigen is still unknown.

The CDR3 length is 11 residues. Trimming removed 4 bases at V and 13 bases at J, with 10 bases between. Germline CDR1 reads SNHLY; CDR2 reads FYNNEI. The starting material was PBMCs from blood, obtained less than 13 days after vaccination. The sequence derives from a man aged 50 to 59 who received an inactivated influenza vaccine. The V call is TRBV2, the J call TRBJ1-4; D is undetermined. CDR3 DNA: TGTGCCAGCAGTGGGGAGGAGAGACTGTTTTTT. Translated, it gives CASSGEERLFF. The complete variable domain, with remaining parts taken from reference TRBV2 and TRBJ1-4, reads EPEVTQTPSHQVTQMGQEVILRCVPISNHLYFYWYRQILGQKVEFLVSFYNNEISEKSEIFDDQFSVERPDGSNFTLKIRSTKLEDSAMYFCASSGEERLFFGSGTQLSVL.